This T cell receptor (beta chain) originates from a study of cytomegalovirus exposure and HLA in healthy donors. PCR involved 60 Vbeta and 13 Jbeta primers. Clones were sequenced by immunoSEQ multiplex PCR, and TCRdb holds only the in-frame ones, with some missing. The sample lists around 160,000 clones; 75% to 90% were seen once. Findings and limits, study-wide: Trimming of TCR beta V- and J-genes showed a link, identified in a later analysis, to a missense DCLRE1C variant.

The V gene end was trimmed by 6 bases and the J gene end by 4 bases; junction bases not matched to a gene: 3. The CDR3 is made up of 13 amino acids. Germline CDR1 and CDR2: ENHRY and SYGVKD. About this clone: Its antigen is not known.

J is TRBJ2-7 and V is TRBV10-3, with 10 bases matching TRBD1. This sequence originates from a young woman in good health and CMV-seronegative. Sequenced material: PBMCs. CDR3 sequence: CAIRGTGEYEQYF. The CDR3, as DNA: TGTGCCATCAGGGGGACAGGGGAATACGAGCAGTACTTC.